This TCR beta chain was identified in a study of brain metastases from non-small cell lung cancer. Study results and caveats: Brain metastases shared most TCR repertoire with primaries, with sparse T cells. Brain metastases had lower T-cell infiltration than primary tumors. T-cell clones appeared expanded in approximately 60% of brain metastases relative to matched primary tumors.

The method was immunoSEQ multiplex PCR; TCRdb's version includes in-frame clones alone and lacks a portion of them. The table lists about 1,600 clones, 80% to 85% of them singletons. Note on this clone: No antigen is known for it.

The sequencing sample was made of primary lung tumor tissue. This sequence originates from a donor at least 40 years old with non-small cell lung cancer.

The CDR3 spells CASTPSGSTDTQYF. CDR3 bases: TGTGCCAGTACCCCTAGCGGTAGCACAGATACGCAGTATTTT. This chain links TRBV19 with TRBJ2-3; TRBD2 aligns across 7 bases. Germline CDR1 and CDR2: LNHDA and SQIVND (reference sequence). This CDR3 has 14 residues. V was clipped by 7 bases and J by 0 bases; unmatched bases: 4. The full variable domain, completed using reference TRBV19 and TRBJ2-3, is DGGITQSPKYLFRKEGQNVTLSCEQNLNHDAMYWYRQDPGQGLRLIYYSQIVNDFQKGDIAEGYSVSREKKESFPLTVTSAQKNPTAFYLCASTPSGSTDTQYFGPGTRLTVL.